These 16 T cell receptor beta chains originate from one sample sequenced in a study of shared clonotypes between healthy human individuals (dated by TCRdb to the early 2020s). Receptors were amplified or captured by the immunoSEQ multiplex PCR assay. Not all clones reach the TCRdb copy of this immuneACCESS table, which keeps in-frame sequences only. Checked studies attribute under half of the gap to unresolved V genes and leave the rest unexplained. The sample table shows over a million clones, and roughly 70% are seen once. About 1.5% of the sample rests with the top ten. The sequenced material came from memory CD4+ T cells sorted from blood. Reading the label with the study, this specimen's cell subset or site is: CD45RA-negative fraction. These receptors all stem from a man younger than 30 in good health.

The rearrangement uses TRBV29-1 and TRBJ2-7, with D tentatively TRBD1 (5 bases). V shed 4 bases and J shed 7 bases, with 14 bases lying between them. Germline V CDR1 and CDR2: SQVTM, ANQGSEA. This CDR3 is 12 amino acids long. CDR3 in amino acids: CSVGQGAKEQYF. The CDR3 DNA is TGCAGCGTTGGGCAGGGTGCGAAAGAGCAGTACTTC.

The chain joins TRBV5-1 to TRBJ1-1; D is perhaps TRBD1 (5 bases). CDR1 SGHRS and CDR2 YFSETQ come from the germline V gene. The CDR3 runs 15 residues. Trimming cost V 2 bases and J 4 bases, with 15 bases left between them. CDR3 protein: CASSFTGTSITEAFF. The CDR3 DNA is TGCGCCAGCAGCTTCACCGGGACTTCTATCACTGAAGCTTTCTTT. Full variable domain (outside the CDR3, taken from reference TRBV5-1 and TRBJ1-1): KAGVTQTPRYLIKTRGQQVTLSCSPISGHRSVSWYQQTPGQGLQFLFEYFSETQRNKGNFPGRFSGRQFSNSRSEMNVSTLELGDSALYLCASSFTGTSITEAFFGQGTRLTVV.

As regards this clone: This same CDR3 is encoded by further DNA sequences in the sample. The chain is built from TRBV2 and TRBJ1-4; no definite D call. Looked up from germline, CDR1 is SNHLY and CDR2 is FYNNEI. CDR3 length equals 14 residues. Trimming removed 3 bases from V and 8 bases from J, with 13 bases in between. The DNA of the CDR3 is TGTGCCAGCAGTGAGTTCCTAACGGGGGAAAAACTGTTTTTT. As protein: CASSEFLTGEKLFF.

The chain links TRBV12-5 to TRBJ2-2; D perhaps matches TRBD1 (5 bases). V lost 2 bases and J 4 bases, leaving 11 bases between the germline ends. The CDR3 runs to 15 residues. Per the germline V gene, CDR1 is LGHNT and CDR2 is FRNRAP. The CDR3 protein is CASGLNRSGTGELFF. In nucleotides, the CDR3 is TGTGCTAGTGGTTTGAACAGGTCGGGCACCGGGGAGCTGTTTTTT.

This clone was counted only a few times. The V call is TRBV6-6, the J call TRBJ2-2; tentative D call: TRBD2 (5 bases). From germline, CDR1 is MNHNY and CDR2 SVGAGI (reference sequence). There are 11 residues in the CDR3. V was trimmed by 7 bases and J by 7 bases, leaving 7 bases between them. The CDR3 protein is CASNRGGELFF. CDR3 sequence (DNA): TGTGCCAGCAATCGGGGCGGGGAGCTGTTTTTT.

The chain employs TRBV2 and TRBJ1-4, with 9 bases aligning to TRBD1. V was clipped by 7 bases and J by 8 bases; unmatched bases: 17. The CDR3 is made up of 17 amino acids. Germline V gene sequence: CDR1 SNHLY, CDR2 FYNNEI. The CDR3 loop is CASMGGDRGLYNEKLFF. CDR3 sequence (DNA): TGTGCCAGCATGGGGGGTGACAGGGGGTTATACAACGAAAAACTGTTTTTT.

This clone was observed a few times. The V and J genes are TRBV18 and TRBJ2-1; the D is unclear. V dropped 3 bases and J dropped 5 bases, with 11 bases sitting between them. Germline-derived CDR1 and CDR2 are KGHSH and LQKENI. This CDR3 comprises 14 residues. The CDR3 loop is CASSPWQENNEQFF. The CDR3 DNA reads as TGTGCCAGCTCACCTTGGCAGGAGAACAATGAGCAGTTCTTC.

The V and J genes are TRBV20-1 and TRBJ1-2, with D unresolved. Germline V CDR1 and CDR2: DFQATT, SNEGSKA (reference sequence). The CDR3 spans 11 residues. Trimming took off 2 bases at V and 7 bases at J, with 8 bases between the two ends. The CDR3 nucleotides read TGCAGTGCTAGATCGGATCGTGGCTACACCTTC. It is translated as CSARSDRGYTF.

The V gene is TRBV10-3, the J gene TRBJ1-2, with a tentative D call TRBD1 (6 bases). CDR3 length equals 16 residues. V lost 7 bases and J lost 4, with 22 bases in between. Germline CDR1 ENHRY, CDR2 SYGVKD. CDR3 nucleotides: TGTGCCATCACTAAAGAACCGGGACAACCTTTCTATGGCTACACCTTC. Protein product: CAITKEPGQPFYGYTF.

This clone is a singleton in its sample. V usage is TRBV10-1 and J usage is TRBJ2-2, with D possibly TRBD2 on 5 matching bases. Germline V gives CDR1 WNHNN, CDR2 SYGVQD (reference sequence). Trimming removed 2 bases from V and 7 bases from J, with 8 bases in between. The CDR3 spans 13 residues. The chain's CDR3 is CASSESGDGELFF. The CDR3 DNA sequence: TGCGCCAGCAGTGAGAGCGGCGACGGGGAGCTGTTTTTT.

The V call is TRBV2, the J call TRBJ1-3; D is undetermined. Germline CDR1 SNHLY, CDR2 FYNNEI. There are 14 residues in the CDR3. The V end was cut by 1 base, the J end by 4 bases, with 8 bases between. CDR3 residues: CASSEGIPGNTIYF. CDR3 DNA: TGTGCCAGCAGTGAAGGGATTCCCGGAAACACCATATATTTT.

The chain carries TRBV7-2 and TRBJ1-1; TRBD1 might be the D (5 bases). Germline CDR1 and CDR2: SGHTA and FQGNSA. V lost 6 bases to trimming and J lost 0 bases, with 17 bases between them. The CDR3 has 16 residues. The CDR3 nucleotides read TGTGCCAGCAGTTCAAATTCCAGGGTTCTGAACACTGAAGCTTTCTTT. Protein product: CASSSNSRVLNTEAFF.

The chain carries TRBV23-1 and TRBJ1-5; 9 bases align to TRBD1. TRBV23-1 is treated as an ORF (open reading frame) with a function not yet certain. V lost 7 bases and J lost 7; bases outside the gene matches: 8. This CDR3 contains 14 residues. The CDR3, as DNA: TGCGCCAGCACTCCAAGGACAGGGGAACAGCCCCAGCATTTT. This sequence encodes CASTPRTGEQPQHF.

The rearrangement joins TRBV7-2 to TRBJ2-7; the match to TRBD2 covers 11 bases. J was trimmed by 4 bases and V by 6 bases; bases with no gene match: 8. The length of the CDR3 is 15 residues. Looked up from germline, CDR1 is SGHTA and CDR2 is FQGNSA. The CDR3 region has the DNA TGTGCCAGCAGTCTTAGCGGGAGGGCCGTTTACGAGCAGTACTTC. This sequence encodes CASSLSGRAVYEQYF.

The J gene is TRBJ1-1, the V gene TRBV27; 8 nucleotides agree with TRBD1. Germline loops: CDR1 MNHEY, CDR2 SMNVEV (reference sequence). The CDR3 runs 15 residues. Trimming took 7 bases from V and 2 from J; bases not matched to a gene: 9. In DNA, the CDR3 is TGTGCCAGCAATTCGGGACAGGTGGGTAACACTGAAGCTTTCTTT. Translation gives CASNSGQVGNTEAFF.

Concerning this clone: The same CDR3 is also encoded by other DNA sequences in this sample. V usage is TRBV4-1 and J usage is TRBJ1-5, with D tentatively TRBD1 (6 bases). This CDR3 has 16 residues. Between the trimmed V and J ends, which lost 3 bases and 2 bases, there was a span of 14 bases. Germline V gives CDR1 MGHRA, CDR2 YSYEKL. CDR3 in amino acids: CASSQEGGRGNQPQHF. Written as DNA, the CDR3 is TGCGCCAGCAGCCAGGAAGGGGGGCGGGGCAATCAGCCCCAGCATTTT.